Below are 18 T cell receptor beta chains sequenced from a single sample in a study of T cells in Graves' hyperthyroidism and ophthalmopathy. TCR beta CDR3 region amplification was performed from RNA transcripts. Carried out on the TCR CDR3, a first-round RT-PCR used the HTBI primer set. TCRdb re-called the multiplex PCR reads with MiXCR, one entry per CDR3 protein. The sample lists some 600,000 distinct CDR3 sequences; about 15% were seen once. What was sequenced was blood. The receptor set was obtained from a woman in her twenties or thirties with Graves' hyperthyroidism that later progressed to Graves' ophthalmopathy.

This clonotype was seen repeatedly, ten times or more. The rearrangement joins TRBV7-2 to TRBJ2-1; 11 positions agree with TRBD2. Germline assignment: CDR1 SGHTA and CDR2 FQGNSA. The CDR3 is made up of 17 amino acids. V shed 7 bases and J 7 bases; nucleotides not matched to a gene: 15. Written as DNA, the CDR3 is TGTGCCAGCACCATGACTAGCGGGGCGCAGAACAAAAATGAGCAGTTCTTC. This sequence encodes CASTMTSGAQNKNEQFF.

About this clonotype itself: A read error may account for a junction end that differs from germline. The rearrangement joins TRBV5-5 to TRBJ1-5; 7 bases match TRBD1. In germline, CDR1 is SGHKS, CDR2 YYEKEE (reference sequence). The CDR3 spans 15 residues. The CDR3 bases are TGTGCCAGCAGCTTGGAGGGGGCGGGCAATCCGCCCCAGCATTTT. Translated: CASSLEGAGNPPQHF.

This clonotype was counted at least ten times. The V call is TRBV20-1, the J call TRBJ2-1; maybe TRBD2 (5 bases). V shed 6 bases and J shed 5 bases, with 14 bases lying between them. Looked up from germline, CDR1 is DFQATT and CDR2 is SNEGSKA (reference sequence). This CDR3 has 13 residues. CDR3: CSAYRTLNNEQFF. The CDR3 DNA reads as TGCAGTGCGTATCGGACTCTCAACAATGAGCAGTTCTTC.

This clonotype was seen only a few times. CDR3 sequence (DNA): TGTGCCAGGACCCGAACGGGGACTAGCGGGGATACGCAGTATTTT. This codes for CARTRTGTSGDTQYF. The J gene is TRBJ2-3, the V gene TRBV6-2 or TRBV6-3; 12 positions agree with TRBD2. Germline V gene data show CDR1 as MNHEY and CDR2 as SVGEGT. This CDR3 has 15 residues. V lost 9 bases and J lost 6; bases outside the gene matches: 10.

This clonotype was recorded at least ten times. In nucleotides, the CDR3 is TGTGCCAGCAGTTTGGCCGTTGGGGTGAACACTGAAGCTTTCTTT. Encoded protein: CASSLAVGVNTEAFF. V is TRBV6-1 and J is TRBJ1-1, with D unclear. In germline, CDR1 is MNHNS, CDR2 SASEGT. V gave up 5 bases and J gave up 0 bases, with 13 bases separating them. CDR3 length equals 15 residues.

This clonotype was found many times. This chain links TRBV5-8 with TRBJ2-5; 10 bases match TRBD2. Germline-derived CDR1 and CDR2 are SGHTS and YDEGEE. The ends lost 0 bases at V and 5 bases at J; junction bases unmatched: 7. This CDR3 has 16 residues. CDR3 bases: TGTGCCAGCAGCTTGGTGGCTAGCGGGAGAGGGGAGACCCAGTACTTC. Protein: CASSLVASGRGETQYF. The whole variable domain, remainder taken from reference TRBV5-8 and TRBJ2-5, is EAGVTQSPTHLIKTRGQQATLRCSPISGHTSVYWYQQALGLGLQFLLWYDEGEERNRGNFPPRFSGRQFPNYSSELNVNALELEDSALYLCASSLVASGRGETQYFGPGTRLLVL.

The rearrangement joins TRBV30 to TRBJ1-6; tentative D call: TRBD1 (5 bases). The length of the CDR3 is 13 residues. V was clipped by 3 bases and J by 7 bases, with 10 bases between them. Germline V gene data show CDR1 as GTSNPN and CDR2 as SVGIG (reference sequence). Here the CDR3 DNA reads TGTGCCTGGAGGACAGAGGGAAATTCACCCCTCCACTTT. It yields the protein CAWRTEGNSPLHF.

This clonotype came up many times. The chain combines TRBV3-1 with TRBJ2-7; 12 bases are a match to TRBD1. The length of the CDR3 is 15 residues. Germline CDR1 and CDR2: LGHDT and YNNKEL (reference sequence). V dropped 3 bases and J dropped 6; count of bases not matched to a gene: 6. The CDR3 loop reads CASSHSGTGGIEQYF. The CDR3, as DNA: TGTGCCAGCAGCCACTCCGGGACAGGGGGCATCGAGCAGTACTTC.

This clonotype was detected a few times. This chain connects TRBV28 to TRBJ2-5; D may match TRBD1 or TRBD2 (5 bases each). Per germline, CDR1 MDHEN and CDR2 SYDVKM. V was pared by 4 bases and J by 5 bases, with 14 bases between. The CDR3 runs to 14 residues. The CDR3 loop is CASSSGRIGETQYF. The DNA for the CDR3 is TGTGCCAGCAGTTCGGGACGGATTGGGGAGACCCAGTACTTC.

This clonotype was counted at least ten times. The CDR3, as DNA: TGCGCCAGCAGCGGGAGGGAGGATGGCTACACCTTC. Encoded protein: CASSGREDGYTF. The chain couples TRBV5-1 to TRBJ1-2; D remains unclear. Trimming removed 4 bases from V and 6 bases from J, with 10 bases in between. This CDR3 comprises 12 residues. Germline CDR1 reads SGHRS; CDR2 reads YFSETQ.

This clonotype was detected ten times or more. The chain couples TRBV11-1 to TRBJ2-7; D not certain. This CDR3 region has 12 residues. V lost 2 bases and J 9 bases, leaving 11 bases between the germline ends. From germline, CDR1 is SGHAT and CDR2 FQDESV (reference sequence). DNA of the CDR3: TGTGCCAGCAGCTTATCCAGCTCAGGGCAGTACTTC. This translates into CASSLSSSGQYF.

Ten or more counts support this clonotype. This sequence joins TRBV20-1 and TRBJ2-3, with D perhaps matching TRBD2 (6 bases). CDR3 length equals 23 residues. In germline, CDR1 is DFQATT, CDR2 SNEGSKA (reference sequence). V lost 0 bases and J 0 bases, leaving 34 bases between the germline ends. The CDR3, as DNA: TGCAGTGCTAGAGATAGCCGGACTACTAGTACAAGTCGAGTCCGAACTAGCACAGATACGCAGTATTTT. This encodes CSARDSRTTSTSRVRTSTDTQYF.

This clonotype has a handful of counts. This chain uses TRBV10-3 with TRBJ1-5; 8 bases fit TRBD1. This CDR3 contains 15 residues. The germline V gene encodes CDR1 ENHRY and CDR2 SYGVKD. V gave up 6 bases and J gave up 7 bases; unmatched junction bases: 11. Here the CDR3 reads CAISQQGGAGQPQHF. The CDR3 DNA reads TGTGCCATCAGCCAACAGGGGGGGGCGGGGCAGCCCCAGCATTTT.

There are many counts of this clonotype. J is TRBJ2-7 and V is TRBV20-1, with unresolved D. Germline loops: CDR1 DFQATT, CDR2 SNEGSKA (reference sequence). Trimming shortened V by 8 bases and J by 5 bases, and 16 bases separated the two germline ends. The CDR3 consists of 12 residues. As DNA, the CDR3 is TGCAGTCCCTCCGGTCTAGAGCACGAGCAGTACTTC. It codes for CSPSGLEHEQYF.

This clonotype was observed at least ten times. The V call is TRBV7-9, the J call TRBJ2-1, with D unresolved. The CDR3 is 16 residues long. The V gene's germline CDR1 is SEHNR and CDR2 FQNEAQ (reference sequence). V shed 6 bases and J shed 3 bases, with 18 bases lying between them. In DNA, the CDR3 is TGTGCCAGCAGATCCCTGGGAACGGAACTCTACAATGAGCAGTTCTTC. Residues: CASRSLGTELYNEQFF.

This clonotype was recorded a few times. Possible read error: a much larger clone is one base away. The chain links TRBV12-3 or TRBV12-4 to TRBJ1-1; the D is unclear. V lost 5 bases, J lost 3 bases, and 10 bases lay in between. This CDR3 is 13 amino acids long. The CDR3 nucleotides read TGTGCCAGCAGTGTACAGAAGGACACTGAAGCTTTCTTT. Translated, it gives CASSVQKDTEAFF.

This clonotype was recorded at least ten times. The V and J genes are TRBV5-1 and TRBJ1-1; no reliable D call. The V end lost 0 bases, the J end lost 9 bases, and 9 bases lay between the germline ends. CDR1 SGHRS and CDR2 YFSETQ come from the germline V gene. CDR3 size: 12 residues. The CDR3 nucleotides read TGCGCCAGCAGCTTGGCCGAAGGGAAAGCTTTCTTT. It yields the protein CASSLAEGKAFF.

The table lists this clonotype with many counts. V gene TRBV3-1 combines with J gene TRBJ1-2; D is unclear. Trimming removed 4 bases from V and 2 bases from J, with 11 bases in between. This CDR3 has 14 residues. The germline gives CDR1 LGHDT, CDR2 YNNKEL (reference sequence). The CDR3 bases are TGTGCCAGCAGCCCCCGTGGGGTCAACTATGGCTACACCTTC. Protein sequence: CASSPRGVNYGYTF.